This TCR beta chain originates from a study of shared clonotypes between healthy human individuals. Findings and limits, study-wide: Non-shared clonotypes were found to have lower generation probabilities than the clonotypes that were shared by all four of the sorted-subset donors.

The material for each subset, its genomic DNA, was split evenly across several immunoSEQ plates. Libraries were prepared by immunoSEQ multiplex PCR; TCRdb keeps only in-frame clonotypes and omits some of them. Among over a million clones, 78% were seen once, and the ten largest hold 0.5% to 0.65%. This clone was found many times. Its antigen is currently unknown. The CDR3 extends over 15 amino acids. V lost 2 bases to trimming and J lost 6 bases, with 17 bases between them. CDR1 SEHNR and CDR2 FQNEAQ come from the germline V gene (reference sequence). CD45RA-negative memory and CD45RA+ naive subsets were split from the CD4+ cells.

The chain employs TRBV7-9 and TRBJ2-7; perhaps TRBD1 as D (6 bases). The material sequenced was memory CD4+ T cells from PBMCs. Subset in this sample: CD45RA-negative fraction. The TCR sequence derives from a young man in good health. Some clones in this sample may be carry-over from other donors' samples. As DNA, the CDR3 is TGTGCCAGCAGCTTATTACAGGGCCTGATGGTCGAGCAGTACTTC. Amino acids: CASSLLQGLMVEQYF.